The clone carrying this TCR beta chain appeared a few times. Its antigen is still unknown. This sample is drawn from a study of Ad26.COV2.S vaccination and SARS-CoV-2 variants. Study at large: It was the COV1001 Ad26.COV2.S trial arm that included the donor. Each vaccinee took Ad26.COV2.S intramuscularly, once or twice 56 days apart. Study results and limitations: Those who received the vaccine showed greater spike-specific TCR breadth than those given placebo. Those who received vaccine or placebo ended up with similar non-spike TCR breadth.

The treatment denotes: 19 received Ad26.COV2.S at low or high dose, single or two shots; a few received placebo; per-sample allocation not given. Sampling was done on day 63 after the first vaccine or placebo injection. Assay: immunoSEQ multiplex PCR; the TCRdb copy retains only in-frame clones and omits some. In the table there are around 450,000 clones, roughly 90% of which are singletons. This CDR3 spans 16 amino acids. This sequence was found in a person aged 18-65 years who received the Ad26.COV2.S COVID-19 vaccine or a placebo. The rearrangement joins TRBV1 to TRBJ1-2; the D call of TRBD1 is as the table states it, not checked on the DNA. TRBV1 is flagged as a pseudogene. The sample in question was peripheral blood, obtained in a trial of Ad26.COV2.S vaccine versus placebo. In DNA, the CDR3 is TGCACCAGCAGCCAAGATGGGGGACAGGGTTTCCATGGCTACACCTTC. It codes for CTSSQDGGQGFHGYTF.